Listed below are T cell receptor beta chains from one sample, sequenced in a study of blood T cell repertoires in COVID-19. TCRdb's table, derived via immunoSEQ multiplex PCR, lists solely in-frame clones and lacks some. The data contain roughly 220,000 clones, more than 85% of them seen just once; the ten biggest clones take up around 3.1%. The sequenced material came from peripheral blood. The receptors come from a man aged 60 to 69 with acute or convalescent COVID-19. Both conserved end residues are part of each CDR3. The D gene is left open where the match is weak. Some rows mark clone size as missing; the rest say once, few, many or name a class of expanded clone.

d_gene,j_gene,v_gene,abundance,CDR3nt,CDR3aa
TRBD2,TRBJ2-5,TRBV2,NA,TGTGCCAGCGGTAGGAACAGCGGGGGTGTTGGAGAGACCCAGTACTTC,CASGRNSGGVGETQYF
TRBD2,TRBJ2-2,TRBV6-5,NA,TGTGCCAGCAGTTTCCCGACGGGGAGGGTGTTTTTT,CASSFPTGRVFF
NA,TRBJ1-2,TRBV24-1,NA,TGTGCCACCAGTGATCCCCATGGGGGGAACTATGGCTACACCTTC,CATSDPHGGNYGYTF
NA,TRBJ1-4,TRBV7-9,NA,TGTGCCAGCAGCGCACGAAAGGACGGGCGGGCTAATGAAAAACTGTTTTTT,CASSARKDGRANEKLFF
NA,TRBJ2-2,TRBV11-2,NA,TGTGCCAGCAGCTTAGGGTCGACAGGCACCGGGGAGCTGTTTTTT,CASSLGSTGTGELFF
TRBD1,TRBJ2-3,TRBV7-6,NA,TGTGCCAGCAGCTTAACGGACAGGGTGTCAGATACGCAGTATTTT,CASSLTDRVSDTQYF
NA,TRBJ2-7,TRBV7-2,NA,TGTGCCAGCAGCTTAGGTGGGGTAGGGGTGAACGAGCAGTACTTC,CASSLGGVGVNEQYF
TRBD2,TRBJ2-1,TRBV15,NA,TGTGCCACCAGCAGGGAAAGGACTAGCGGTTCCTACAATGAGCAGTTCTTC,CATSRERTSGSYNEQFF
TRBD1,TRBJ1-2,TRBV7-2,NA,TGTGCCAGCAGCCTACAAGGGACAGGGCCCTATGGCTACACCTTC,CASSLQGTGPYGYTF
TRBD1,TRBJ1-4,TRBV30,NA,TGTGCCTGGAGTGGTTCCCCGACAGGGCACGGTGAAAAACTGTTTTTT,CAWSGSPTGHGEKLFF
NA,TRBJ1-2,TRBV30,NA,TGTGCCTGGAGTGTACAACGGGTACGGGGAGGTAACTATGGCTACACCTTC,CAWSVQRVRGGNYGYTF
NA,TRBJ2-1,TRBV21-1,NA,TGTGCCAGCAGCAAAAGCGGGGAGTACTCCTACAATGAGCAGTTCTTC,CASSKSGEYSYNEQFF
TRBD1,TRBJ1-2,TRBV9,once,TGTGCCAGCAGCGGTCGACAGGGGCGGAGAGGCTACACCTTC,CASSGRQGRRGYTF
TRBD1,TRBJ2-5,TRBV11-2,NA,TGTGCCAGCAGCTTTGACAGGGGTGTATCTGTAGAGACCCAGTACTTC,CASSFDRGVSVETQYF
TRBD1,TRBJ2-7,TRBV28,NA,TGTGCCAGCAGTACACCGGGACAGGGCCCCTACGAGCAGTACTTC,CASSTPGQGPYEQYF
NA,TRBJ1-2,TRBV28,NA,TGTGCCAGCAGAGCGGGACCCGAATTTGGCTACACCTTC,CASRAGPEFGYTF
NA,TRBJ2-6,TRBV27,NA,TGTGCCAGCAGTTTTATGACAGTCGGGGCCAACGTCCTGACTTTC,CASSFMTVGANVLTF
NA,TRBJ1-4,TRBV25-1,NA,TGTGCCAGCAGTGGGGCCAGCTGGACTAATGAAAAACTGTTTTTT,CASSGASWTNEKLFF
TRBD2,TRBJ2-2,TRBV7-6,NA,TGTGCCAGCCGGCCGGGGGGGGCGGGCACCGGGGAGCTGTTTTTT,CASRPGGAGTGELFF
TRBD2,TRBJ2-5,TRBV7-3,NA,TGTGCCAGCAGCCCGTCGGGCGGGGGGGCCTGGGAGACCCAGTACTTC,CASSPSGGGAWETQYF
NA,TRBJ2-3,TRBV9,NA,TGTGCCAGCAGAGGGGACATCGACACAGATACGCAGTATTTT,CASRGDIDTDTQYF
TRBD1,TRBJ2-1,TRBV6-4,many,TGTGCCAGCAGTGACCATAGGACAGGGGCCAATGAGCAGTTCTTC,CASSDHRTGANEQFF
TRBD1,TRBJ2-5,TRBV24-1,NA,TGTGCCACCAGCACAACAGGGGGCGGGCAAGAGACCCAGTACTTC,CATSTTGGGQETQYF
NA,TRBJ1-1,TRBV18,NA,TGTGCCAGCTCACCTATCGCGCTCCGAAGTCATATAGAGACTGACGCTTTCTTT,CASSPIALRSHIETDAFF
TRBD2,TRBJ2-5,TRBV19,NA,TGTGCCAGTAGTATGGTTAGCGGGGGGGCCGTAGAGACCCAGTACTTC,CASSMVSGGAVETQYF
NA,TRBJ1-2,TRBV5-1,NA,TGCGCCAGCAGCTTGGAGGTCCCGCAGGGGAACTATGGCTACACCTTC,CASSLEVPQGNYGYTF
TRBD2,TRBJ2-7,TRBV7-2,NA,TGTGCCAGCAGCTCCCGCCCTGGTCGGGGGGGCGTGAACGAGCAGTACTTC,CASSSRPGRGGVNEQYF
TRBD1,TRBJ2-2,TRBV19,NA,TGTGCCAGTAGTATCGGACAGGCGAACACCGGGGAGCTGTTTTTT,CASSIGQANTGELFF
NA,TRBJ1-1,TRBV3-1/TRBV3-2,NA,TGTGCCAGCAGCTCAAGCGGAAAGGGCACTGAAGCTTTCTTT,CASSSSGKGTEAFF
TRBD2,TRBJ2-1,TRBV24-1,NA,TGTGCCACCTCTCGGGGGGGGGAGCAGTTCTTC,CATSRGGEQFF
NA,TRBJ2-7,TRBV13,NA,TGTGCCAGCAGCCCTGGCCTAGAGGGTTCCTACGAGCAGTACTTC,CASSPGLEGSYEQYF
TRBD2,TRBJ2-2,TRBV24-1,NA,TGTGCCACCAGTGGTTGGGCTAGCGGGGGACCCGGGGAGCTGTTTTTT,CATSGWASGGPGELFF
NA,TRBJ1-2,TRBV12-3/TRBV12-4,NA,TGTGCCAGCAGTTTTGAGGGCTATGGCTACACCTTC,CASSFEGYGYTF
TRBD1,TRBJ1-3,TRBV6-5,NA,TGTGCCAGCAGGGGGACAGGGGGATACACCATATATTTT,CASRGTGGYTIYF
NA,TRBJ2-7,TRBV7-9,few,TGTGCCAGCAGCGGAGAGGCCACCCAAGACGAGCAGTACTTC,CASSGEATQDEQYF
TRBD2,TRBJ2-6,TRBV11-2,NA,TGTGCCAGCAGCTGGTGGACTAGCGGGGGTAGCTCTGGGGCCAACGTCCTGACTTTC,CASSWWTSGGSSGANVLTF
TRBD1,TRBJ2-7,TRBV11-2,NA,TGTGCCAGCAGCGTCACAGGGGGCTACGAGCAGTACTTC,CASSVTGGYEQYF
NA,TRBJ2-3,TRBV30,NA,TGTGCCTGGAGCTCCCGCACAGATACGCAGTATTTT,CAWSSRTDTQYF
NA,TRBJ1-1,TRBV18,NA,TGTGCCAGCTCACCGGCAGGGGTGAACACTGAAGCTTTCTTT,CASSPAGVNTEAFF
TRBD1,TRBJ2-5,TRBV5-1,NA,TGCGCCAGCAGCATACAGGGGGCGATGACCCAAGAGACCCAGTACTTC,CASSIQGAMTQETQYF
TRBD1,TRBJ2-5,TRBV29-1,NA,TGCAGCGTTGCCCCGGACAGGGTAAGCGGAGAGACCCAGTACTTC,CSVAPDRVSGETQYF
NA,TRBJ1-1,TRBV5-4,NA,TGTGCCAGCAGCTTGGGCCCGGGGAGGGCTGAAGCTTTCTTT,CASSLGPGRAEAFF
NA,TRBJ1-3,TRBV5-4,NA,TGTGCCAGCAGCTTGGAGGCGGTGGGGGGAGCTGGAAACACCATATATTTT,CASSLEAVGGAGNTIYF
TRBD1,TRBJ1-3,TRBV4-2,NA,TGTGCCAGCAGCCAAGGGGGACAGGGGTTCGCTGTTGGGGGAAACACCATATATTTT,CASSQGGQGFAVGGNTIYF
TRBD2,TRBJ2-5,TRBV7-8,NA,TGTGCCAGCGTGCCCGGCGGGGGTGGGGAGACCCAGTACTTC,CASVPGGGGETQYF
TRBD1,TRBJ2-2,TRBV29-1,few,TGCAGCGTAGAGACAGGGAGCACCGGGGAGCTGTTTTTT,CSVETGSTGELFF
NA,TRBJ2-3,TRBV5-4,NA,TGTGCCAGCAGCCCTCCTGCGGGTACGCAGTATTTT,CASSPPAGTQYF
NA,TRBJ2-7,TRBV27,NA,TGTGCCAGCAGTTTATTGGGAGAGGGCTACGAGCAGTACTTC,CASSLLGEGYEQYF
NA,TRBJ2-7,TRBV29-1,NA,TGCAGCGTTGCAGGGCCGACTCTCTACGAGCAGTACTTC,CSVAGPTLYEQYF
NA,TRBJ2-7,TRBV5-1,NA,TGCGCCAGCAGCAGGATCGGGGGTCCTAGCTCCTACGAGCAGTACTTC,CASSRIGGPSSYEQYF